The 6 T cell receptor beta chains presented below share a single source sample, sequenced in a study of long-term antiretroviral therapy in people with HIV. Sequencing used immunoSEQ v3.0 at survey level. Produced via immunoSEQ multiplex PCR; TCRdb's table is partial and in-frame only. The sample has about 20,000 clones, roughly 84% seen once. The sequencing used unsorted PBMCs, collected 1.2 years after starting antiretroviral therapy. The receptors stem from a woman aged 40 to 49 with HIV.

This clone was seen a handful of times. CDR3 region: CASSSQGYDYEQYF. The CDR3 DNA follows: TGTGCCAGCAGCTCCCAGGGGTATGACTACGAGCAGTACTTC. The genes are TRBV7-2 and TRBJ2-7; D may be TRBD1 (6 bases). This CDR3 comprises 14 residues. Germline V gives CDR1 SGHTA, CDR2 FQGNSA. Trimming pared 4 bases from V and 3 bases from J, leaving 13 bases between. The complete variable domain, with remaining parts taken from reference TRBV7-2 and TRBJ2-7, reads GAGVSQSPSNKVTEKGKDVELRCDPISGHTALYWYRQSLGQGLEFLIYFQGNSAPDKSGLPSDRFSAERTGGSVSTLTIQRTQQEDSAVYLCASSSQGYDYEQYFGPGTRLTVT.

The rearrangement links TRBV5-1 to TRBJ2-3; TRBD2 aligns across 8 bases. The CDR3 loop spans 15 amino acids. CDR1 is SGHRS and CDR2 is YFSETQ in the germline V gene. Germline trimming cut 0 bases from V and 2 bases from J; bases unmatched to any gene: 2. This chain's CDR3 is CASSLDSGITDTQYF. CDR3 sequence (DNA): TGCGCCAGCAGCTTGGATAGCGGGATCACAGATACGCAGTATTTT.

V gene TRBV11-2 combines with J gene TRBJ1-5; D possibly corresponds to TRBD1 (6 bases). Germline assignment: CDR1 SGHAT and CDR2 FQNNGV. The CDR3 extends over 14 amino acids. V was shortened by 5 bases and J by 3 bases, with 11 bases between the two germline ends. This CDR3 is CASSPEGVNQPQHF. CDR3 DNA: TGTGCCAGCAGCCCTGAGGGGGTCAATCAGCCCCAGCATTTT.

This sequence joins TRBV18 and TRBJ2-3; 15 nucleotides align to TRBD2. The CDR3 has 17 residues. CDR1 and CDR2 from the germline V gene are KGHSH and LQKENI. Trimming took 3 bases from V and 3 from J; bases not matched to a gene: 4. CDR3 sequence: CASSPGLAGGGTDTQYF. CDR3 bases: TGTGCCAGCTCACCGGGACTAGCGGGAGGAGGGACAGATACGCAGTATTTT.

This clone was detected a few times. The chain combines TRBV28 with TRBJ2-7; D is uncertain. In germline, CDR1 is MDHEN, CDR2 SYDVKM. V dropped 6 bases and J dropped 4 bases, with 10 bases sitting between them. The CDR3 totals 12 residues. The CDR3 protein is CASSAFGYEQYF. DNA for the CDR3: TGTGCCAGCAGCGCATTTGGGTACGAGCAGTACTTC.

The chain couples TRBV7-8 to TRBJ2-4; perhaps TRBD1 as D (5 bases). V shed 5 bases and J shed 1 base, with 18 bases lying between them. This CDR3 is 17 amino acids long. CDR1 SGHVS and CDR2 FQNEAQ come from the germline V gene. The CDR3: CASSPRGAGPAKNIQYF. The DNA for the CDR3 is TGTGCCAGCAGCCCCCGTGGGGCAGGGCCGGCCAAAAACATTCAGTACTTC. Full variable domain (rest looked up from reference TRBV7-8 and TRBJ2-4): GAGVSQSPRYKVAKRGQDVALRCDPISGHVSLFWYQQALGQGPEFLTYFQNEAQLDKSGLPSDRFFAERPEGSVSTLKIQRTQQEDSAVYLCASSPRGAGPAKNIQYFGAGTRLSVL.